The rows below give T cell receptor beta chains drawn from one sample of a study of cytomegalovirus exposure and HLA in healthy donors. The assay was immunoSEQ multiplex PCR, and TCRdb's table has in-frame clones only and misses some. The data hold 50,000 to 65,000 clones, with roughly 94% observed a single time. Sequencing was done on a sample of PBMCs. The receptors stem from a woman aged 18-29 years in good health and CMV-seropositive. Each CDR3 is given with its conserved first and last residue. The D gene is left open where the match is weak. Rows may omit the clone size; those that give it use once, few, many or a size class.

v_call: TRBV30; clone_size: -; d_call: -; j_call: TRBJ1-1; cdr3_aa: CAWSRASRTEAFF; cdr3_nt: TGTGCCTGGTCGCGCGCCTCCCGGACTGAAGCTTTCTTT
v_call: TRBV28; clone_size: once; d_call: -; j_call: TRBJ2-1; cdr3_aa: CAIGAGNEQFF; cdr3_nt: TGTGCCATTGGGGCAGGGAATGAGCAGTTCTTC
v_call: TRBV30; clone_size: -; d_call: TRBD1; j_call: TRBJ1-1; cdr3_aa: CAWNTDRVRAEAFF; cdr3_nt: TGTGCCTGGAACACGGACAGGGTGAGAGCTGAAGCTTTCTTT
v_call: TRBV2; clone_size: -; d_call: -; j_call: TRBJ1-1; cdr3_aa: CASSEMGAGVTEAFF; cdr3_nt: TGTGCCAGCAGTGAAATGGGGGCGGGAGTCACTGAAGCTTTCTTT
v_call: TRBV6-5; clone_size: -; d_call: -; j_call: TRBJ1-4; cdr3_aa: CASGPGGRGRKLFF; cdr3_nt: TGTGCCAGCGGTCCCGGGGGACGAGGGAGAAAACTGTTTTTT
v_call: TRBV30; clone_size: -; d_call: TRBD2; j_call: TRBJ2-7; cdr3_aa: CAWSRSGVHYEQYF; cdr3_nt: TGTGCCTGGAGTCGGAGCGGGGTTCACTACGAGCAGTACTTC
v_call: TRBV5-4; clone_size: -; d_call: -; j_call: TRBJ1-3; cdr3_aa: CASSLGGANGNTIYF; cdr3_nt: TGTGCCAGCTCTTTAGGGGGGGCGAACGGAAACACCATATATTTT
v_call: TRBV7-9; clone_size: -; d_call: -; j_call: TRBJ1-1; cdr3_aa: CASSLRRSLNTEAFF; cdr3_nt: TGTGCCAGCAGCCTAAGGAGGAGTTTGAACACTGAAGCTTTCTTT
v_call: TRBV2; clone_size: -; d_call: -; j_call: TRBJ2-7; cdr3_aa: CASSHKGLAEQYF; cdr3_nt: TGTGCCAGCAGCCATAAGGGACTCGCGGAGCAGTACTTC
v_call: TRBV6-6; clone_size: -; d_call: -; j_call: TRBJ1-5; cdr3_aa: CASVAAGSYSNQPQHF; cdr3_nt: TGTGCCAGTGTTGCCGCGGGTTCTTATAGCAATCAGCCCCAGCATTTT
v_call: TRBV30; clone_size: once; d_call: -; j_call: TRBJ1-2; cdr3_aa: CAWSVQLYGYTF; cdr3_nt: TGTGCCTGGAGTGTACAGCTATATGGCTACACCTTC
v_call: TRBV27; clone_size: -; d_call: TRBD1; j_call: TRBJ1-2; cdr3_aa: CASSSSGTGLLGYTF; cdr3_nt: TGTGCCAGCAGTTCTTCTGGGACAGGCTTGCTAGGCTACACCTTC
v_call: TRBV27; clone_size: -; d_call: TRBD2; j_call: TRBJ2-1; cdr3_aa: CASRITAGGSYNEQFF; cdr3_nt: TGTGCCAGCAGAATCACGGCGGGGGGCTCCTACAATGAGCAGTTCTTC
v_call: TRBV9; clone_size: -; d_call: -; j_call: TRBJ2-7; cdr3_aa: CASSQGGQMSSYEQYF; cdr3_nt: TGTGCCAGCAGCCAGGGGGGCCAGATGAGCTCCTACGAGCAGTACTTC
v_call: TRBV15; clone_size: -; d_call: TRBD1; j_call: TRBJ2-7; cdr3_aa: CATSRETGTGLSYEQYF; cdr3_nt: TGTGCCACCAGCAGAGAGACCGGGACAGGCCTCTCCTACGAGCAGTACTTC
v_call: TRBV7-2; clone_size: -; d_call: -; j_call: TRBJ2-2; cdr3_aa: CASSENRAWAIGELFF; cdr3_nt: TGTGCCAGCAGCGAAAACAGGGCGTGGGCGATCGGGGAGCTGTTTTTT
v_call: TRBV15; clone_size: -; d_call: -; j_call: TRBJ2-1; cdr3_aa: CATSRDGGAYNEQFF; cdr3_nt: TGTGCCACCAGCAGAGATGGCGGGGCCTACAATGAGCAGTTCTTC
v_call: TRBV6-1; clone_size: medium-sized; d_call: TRBD2; j_call: TRBJ2-1; cdr3_aa: CASSEAPSGGNEQFF; cdr3_nt: TGTGCCAGCAGTGAAGCGCCTAGCGGGGGTAATGAGCAGTTCTTC
v_call: TRBV2; clone_size: -; d_call: TRBD1; j_call: TRBJ1-3; cdr3_aa: CASSETGGGGNTIYF; cdr3_nt: TGTGCCAGCAGCGAAACAGGGGGCGGAGGAAACACCATATATTTT
v_call: TRBV7-2; clone_size: -; d_call: -; j_call: TRBJ1-4; cdr3_aa: CASSFYRESVLFF; cdr3_nt: TGTGCCAGCAGCTTCTACAGGGAATCCGTACTGTTTTTT
v_call: TRBV19; clone_size: -; d_call: TRBD2; j_call: TRBJ2-2; cdr3_aa: CASTGTSGGSGELFF; cdr3_nt: TGTGCCAGTACCGGGACTAGCGGGGGATCCGGGGAGCTGTTTTTT
v_call: TRBV7-9; clone_size: -; d_call: TRBD1; j_call: TRBJ2-3; cdr3_aa: CASSSRTGGGEDTQYF; cdr3_nt: TGTGCCAGCAGCTCCAGGACAGGCGGAGGTGAAGATACGCAGTATTTT
v_call: TRBV10-1; clone_size: -; d_call: TRBD2; j_call: TRBJ2-7; cdr3_aa: CASSPSSGSSYEQYF; cdr3_nt: TGCGCCAGCAGTCCGTCCAGCGGGAGCTCCTACGAGCAGTACTTC
v_call: TRBV9; clone_size: -; d_call: TRBD2; j_call: TRBJ2-5; cdr3_aa: CASSGVGGSGKETQYF; cdr3_nt: TGTGCCAGCAGCGGCGTAGGAGGTAGCGGGAAAGAGACCCAGTACTTC
v_call: TRBV7-8; clone_size: once; d_call: -; j_call: TRBJ2-2; cdr3_aa: CASSSLRGANTGELFF; cdr3_nt: TGTGCCAGCAGCTCCCTCCGCGGAGCGAACACCGGGGAGCTGTTTTTT
v_call: TRBV7-8; clone_size: -; d_call: TRBD1; j_call: TRBJ1-5; cdr3_aa: CASSWDSGQPQHF; cdr3_nt: TGTGCCAGCAGCTGGGACAGCGGACAGCCCCAGCATTTT
v_call: TRBV6-5; clone_size: -; d_call: -; j_call: TRBJ2-1; cdr3_aa: CASSPGPHEQFF; cdr3_nt: TGTGCCAGCTCCCCCGGTCCCCATGAGCAGTTCTTC
v_call: TRBV5-1; clone_size: -; d_call: TRBD1; j_call: TRBJ2-7; cdr3_aa: CASSPGQGTHEQYF; cdr3_nt: TGCGCCAGCAGCCCGGGACAGGGAACCCACGAGCAGTACTTC
v_call: TRBV29-1; clone_size: -; d_call: -; j_call: TRBJ2-1; cdr3_aa: CSVTRATGNEQFF; cdr3_nt: TGCAGCGTGACCAGGGCGACTGGCAATGAGCAGTTCTTC
v_call: TRBV6-5; clone_size: few; d_call: -; j_call: TRBJ1-3; cdr3_aa: CASSQDYHTIYF; cdr3_nt: TGTGCCAGCAGTCAGGACTACCACACCATATATTTT
v_call: TRBV4-2; clone_size: -; d_call: TRBD2; j_call: TRBJ2-1; cdr3_aa: CASAGTTFSYNEQFF; cdr3_nt: TGTGCCAGTGCCGGGACTACCTTTTCCTACAATGAGCAGTTCTTC
v_call: TRBV7-9; clone_size: -; d_call: TRBD1; j_call: TRBJ2-7; cdr3_aa: CASSSFRDREYEQYF; cdr3_nt: TGTGCCAGCAGCTCTTTCCGGGACAGGGAGTACGAGCAGTACTTC
v_call: TRBV6-1; clone_size: -; d_call: -; j_call: TRBJ1-3; cdr3_aa: CASSDRSGNTIYF; cdr3_nt: TGTGCCAGCAGCGACAGGTCTGGAAACACCATATATTTT
v_call: TRBV20-1; clone_size: -; d_call: -; j_call: TRBJ1-2; cdr3_aa: CSKEVNYGYTF; cdr3_nt: TGCAGTAAGGAGGTAAACTATGGCTACACCTTC
v_call: TRBV6-6; clone_size: -; d_call: -; j_call: TRBJ1-2; cdr3_aa: CASSYVANYGYTF; cdr3_nt: TGTGCCAGCAGTTACGTAGCAAACTATGGCTACACCTTC
v_call: TRBV13; clone_size: -; d_call: -; j_call: TRBJ2-2; cdr3_aa: CASSPLLTGELFF; cdr3_nt: TGTGCCAGCAGCCCCCTCCTCACCGGGGAGCTGTTTTTT
v_call: TRBV30; clone_size: -; d_call: -; j_call: TRBJ2-1; cdr3_aa: CAWTPGYNEQFF; cdr3_nt: TGTGCCTGGACTCCGGGCTACAATGAGCAGTTCTTC
v_call: TRBV29-1; clone_size: -; d_call: -; j_call: TRBJ1-4; cdr3_aa: CSVETNEKLFF; cdr3_nt: TGCAGCGTAGAGACTAATGAAAAACTGTTTTTT
v_call: TRBV20-1; clone_size: few; d_call: -; j_call: TRBJ2-7; cdr3_aa: CSASESYEQYF; cdr3_nt: TGCAGTGCGAGTGAGTCCTACGAGCAGTACTTC
v_call: TRBV5-1; clone_size: -; d_call: -; j_call: TRBJ2-3; cdr3_aa: CASSTPITDTQYF; cdr3_nt: TGCGCCAGCTCCACTCCCATAACAGATACGCAGTATTTT
v_call: TRBV6-1; clone_size: -; d_call: -; j_call: TRBJ2-1; cdr3_aa: CASRRTRDSYNEQFF; cdr3_nt: TGTGCCAGCAGAAGAACGCGGGACTCCTACAATGAGCAGTTCTTC